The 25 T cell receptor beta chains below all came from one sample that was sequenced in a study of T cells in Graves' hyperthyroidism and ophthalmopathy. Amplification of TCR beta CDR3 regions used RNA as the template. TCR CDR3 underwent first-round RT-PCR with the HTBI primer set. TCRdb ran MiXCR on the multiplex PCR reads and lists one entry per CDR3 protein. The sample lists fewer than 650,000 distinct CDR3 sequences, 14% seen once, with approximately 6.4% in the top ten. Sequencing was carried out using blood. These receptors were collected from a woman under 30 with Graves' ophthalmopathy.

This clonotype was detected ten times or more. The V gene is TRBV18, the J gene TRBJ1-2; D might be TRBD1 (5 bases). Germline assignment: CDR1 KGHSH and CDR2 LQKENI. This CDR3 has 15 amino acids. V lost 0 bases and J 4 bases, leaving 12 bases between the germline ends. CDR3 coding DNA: TGTGCCAGCTCACCACCGGGGGAGGGTAGCTATGGCTACACCTTC. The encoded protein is CASSPPGEGSYGYTF.

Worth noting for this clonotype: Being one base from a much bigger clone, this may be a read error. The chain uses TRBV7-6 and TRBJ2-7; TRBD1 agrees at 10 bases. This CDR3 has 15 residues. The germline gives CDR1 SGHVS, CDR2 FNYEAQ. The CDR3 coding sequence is TGTGCCAACAGCTCCCCGACAGGGGGCTTCGGCGAGCAGTACTTC. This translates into CANSSPTGGFGEQYF.

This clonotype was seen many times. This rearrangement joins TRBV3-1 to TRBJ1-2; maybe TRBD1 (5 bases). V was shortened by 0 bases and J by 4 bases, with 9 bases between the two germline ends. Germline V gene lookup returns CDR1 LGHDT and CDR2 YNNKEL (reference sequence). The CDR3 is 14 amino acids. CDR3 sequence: CASSQDIGGYGYTF. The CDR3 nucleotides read TGTGCCAGCAGCCAAGATATCGGGGGCTATGGCTACACCTTC.

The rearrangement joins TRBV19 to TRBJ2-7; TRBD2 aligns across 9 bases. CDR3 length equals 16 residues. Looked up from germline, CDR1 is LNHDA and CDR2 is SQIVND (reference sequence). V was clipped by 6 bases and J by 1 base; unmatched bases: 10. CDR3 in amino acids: CASSRTGSGGSYEQYF. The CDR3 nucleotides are TGTGCCAGTAGCCGCACCGGTAGCGGGGGATCCTACGAGCAGTACTTC.

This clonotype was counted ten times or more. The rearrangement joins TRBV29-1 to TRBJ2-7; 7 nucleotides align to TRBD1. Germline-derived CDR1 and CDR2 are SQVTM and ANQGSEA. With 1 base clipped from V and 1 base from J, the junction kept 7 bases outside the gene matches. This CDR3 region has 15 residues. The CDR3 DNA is TGCAGCGTTGAAGGGGTGGGGACAGAATCCTACGAGCAGTACTTC. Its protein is CSVEGVGTESYEQYF.

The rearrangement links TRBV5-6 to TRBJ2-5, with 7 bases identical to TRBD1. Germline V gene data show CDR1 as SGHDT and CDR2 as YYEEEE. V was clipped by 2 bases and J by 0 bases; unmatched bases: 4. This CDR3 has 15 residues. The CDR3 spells CASSFRGWYQETQYF. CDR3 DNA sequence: TGTGCCAGCAGCTTCAGGGGGTGGTACCAAGAGACCCAGTACTTC.

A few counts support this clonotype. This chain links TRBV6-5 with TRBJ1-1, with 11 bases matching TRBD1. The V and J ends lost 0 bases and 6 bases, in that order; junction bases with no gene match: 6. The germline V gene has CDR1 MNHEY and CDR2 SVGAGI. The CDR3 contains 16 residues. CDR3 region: CASSYSIPGQGAEAFF. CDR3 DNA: TGTGCCAGCAGTTACTCAATCCCGGGACAGGGGGCTGAAGCTTTCTTT.

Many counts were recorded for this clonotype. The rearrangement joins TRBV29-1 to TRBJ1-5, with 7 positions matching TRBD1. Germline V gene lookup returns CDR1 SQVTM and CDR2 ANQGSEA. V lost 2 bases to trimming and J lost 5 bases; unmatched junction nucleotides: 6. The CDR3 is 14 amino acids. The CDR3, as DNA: TGCAGCGTTGAAAGGGACAGCCATCATCAGCCCCAGCATTTT. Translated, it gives CSVERDSHHQPQHF.

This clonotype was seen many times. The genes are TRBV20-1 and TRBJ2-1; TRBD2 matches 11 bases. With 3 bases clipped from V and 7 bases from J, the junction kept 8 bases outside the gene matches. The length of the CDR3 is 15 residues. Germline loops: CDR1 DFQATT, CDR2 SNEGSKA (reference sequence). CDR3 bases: TGCAGTGCTAGGGTGGGGGCTAGCGGGAGGAATGAGCAGTTCTTC. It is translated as CSARVGASGRNEQFF.

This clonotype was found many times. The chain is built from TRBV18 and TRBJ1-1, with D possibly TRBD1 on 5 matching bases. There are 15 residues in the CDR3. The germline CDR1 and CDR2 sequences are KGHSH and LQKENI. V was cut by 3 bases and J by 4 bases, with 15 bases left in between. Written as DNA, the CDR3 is TGTGCCAGCTCACCCCCACTGACAGTGGGCACTGAAGCTTTCTTT. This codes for CASSPPLTVGTEAFF.

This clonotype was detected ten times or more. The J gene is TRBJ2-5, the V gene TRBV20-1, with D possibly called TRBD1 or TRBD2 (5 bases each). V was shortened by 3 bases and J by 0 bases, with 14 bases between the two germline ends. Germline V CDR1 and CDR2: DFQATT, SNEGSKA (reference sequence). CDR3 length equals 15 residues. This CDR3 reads CSASSPWGNQETQYF. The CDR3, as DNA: TGCAGTGCTAGTAGCCCATGGGGGAACCAAGAGACCCAGTACTTC.

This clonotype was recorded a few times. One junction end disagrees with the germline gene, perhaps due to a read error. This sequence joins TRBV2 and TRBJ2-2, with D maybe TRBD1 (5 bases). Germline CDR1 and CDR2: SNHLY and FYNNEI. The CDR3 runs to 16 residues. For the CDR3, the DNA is TGCGCCAGCAGCCAAGATTTCGTGGGGCGTCCCGGGGAGCTGTTTTTT. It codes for CASSQDFVGRPGELFF.

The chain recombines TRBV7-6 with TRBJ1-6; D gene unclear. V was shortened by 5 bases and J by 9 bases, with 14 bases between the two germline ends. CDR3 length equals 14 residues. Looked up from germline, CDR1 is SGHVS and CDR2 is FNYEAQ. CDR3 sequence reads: CASSPRTNFSPLHF. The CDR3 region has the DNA TGTGCCAGCAGCCCCCGAACAAATTTTTCACCCCTCCACTTT.

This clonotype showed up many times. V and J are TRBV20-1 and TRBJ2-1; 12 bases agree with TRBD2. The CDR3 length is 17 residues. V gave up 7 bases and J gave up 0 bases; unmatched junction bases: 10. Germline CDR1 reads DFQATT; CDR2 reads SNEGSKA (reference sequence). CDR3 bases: TGCAGTGTTCCTCGGACTAGCGGGGTGAGCTCCTACAATGAGCAGTTCTTC. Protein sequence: CSVPRTSGVSSYNEQFF.

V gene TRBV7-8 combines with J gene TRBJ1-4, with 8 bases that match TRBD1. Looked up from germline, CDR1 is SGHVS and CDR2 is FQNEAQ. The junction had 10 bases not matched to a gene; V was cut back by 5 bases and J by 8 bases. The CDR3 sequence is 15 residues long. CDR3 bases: TGTGCCAGCAGCACCCCGGACAGGGCTTGGGAAAAACTGTTTTTT. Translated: CASSTPDRAWEKLFF.

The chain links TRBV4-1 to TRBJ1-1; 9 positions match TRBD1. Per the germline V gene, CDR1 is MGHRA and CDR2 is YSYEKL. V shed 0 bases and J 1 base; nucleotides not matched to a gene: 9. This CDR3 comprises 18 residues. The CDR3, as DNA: TGCGCCAGCAGCCAAGAGTCGCTACGGGACAGGGAGAACACTGAAGCTTTCTTT. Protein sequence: CASSQESLRDRENTEAFF.

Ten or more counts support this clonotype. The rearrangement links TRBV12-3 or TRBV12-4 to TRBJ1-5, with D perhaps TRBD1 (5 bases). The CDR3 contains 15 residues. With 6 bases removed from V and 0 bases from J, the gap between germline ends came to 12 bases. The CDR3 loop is CASSDAGISNQPQHF. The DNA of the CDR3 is TGTGCCAGCAGCGACGCAGGGATTAGCAATCAGCCCCAGCATTTT.

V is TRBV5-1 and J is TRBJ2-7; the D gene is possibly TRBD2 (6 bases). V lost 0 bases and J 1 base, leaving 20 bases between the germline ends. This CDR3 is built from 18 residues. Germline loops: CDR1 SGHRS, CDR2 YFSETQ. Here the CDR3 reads CASSLDVGGGGGSYEQYF. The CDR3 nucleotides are TGCGCCAGCAGCTTGGATGTCGGGGGAGGAGGTGGTTCCTACGAGCAGTACTTC.

DNA of the CDR3: TGCGCCAGCAGCGGGGAAAGCTCTGGAAACACCATATATTTT. Protein sequence: CASSGESSGNTIYF. This chain uses TRBV5-1 with TRBJ1-3; D unresolved. The germline V and J ends were trimmed by 4 bases and 0 bases, with 8 bases remaining between them. The CDR3 contains 14 residues. Germline CDR1 is SGHRS and CDR2 is YFSETQ.

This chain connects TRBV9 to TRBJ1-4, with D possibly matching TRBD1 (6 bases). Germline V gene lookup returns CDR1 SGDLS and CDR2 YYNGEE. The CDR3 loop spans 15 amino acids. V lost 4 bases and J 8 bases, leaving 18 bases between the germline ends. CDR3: CASSPRRGGGEKLFF. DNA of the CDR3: TGTGCCAGCAGCCCCAGGAGGGGGGGTGGAGAAAAACTGTTTTTT. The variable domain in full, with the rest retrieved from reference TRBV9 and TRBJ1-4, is DSGVTQTPKHLITATGQRVTLRCSPRSGDLSVYWYQQSLDQGLQFLIQYYNGEERAKGNILERFSAQQFPDLHSELNLSSLELGDSALYFCASSPRRGGGEKLFFGSGTQLSVL.

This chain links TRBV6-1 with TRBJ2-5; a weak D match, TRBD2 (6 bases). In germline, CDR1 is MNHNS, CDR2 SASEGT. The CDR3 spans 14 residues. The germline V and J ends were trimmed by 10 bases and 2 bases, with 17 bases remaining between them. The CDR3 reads CATALRGGQETQYF. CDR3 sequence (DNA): TGTGCCACCGCCTTACGGGGAGGTCAAGAGACCCAGTACTTC.

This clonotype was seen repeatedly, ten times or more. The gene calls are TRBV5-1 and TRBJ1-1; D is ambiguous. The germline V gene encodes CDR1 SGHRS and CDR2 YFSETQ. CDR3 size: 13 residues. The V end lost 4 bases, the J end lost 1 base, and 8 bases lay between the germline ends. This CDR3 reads CASSAQENTEAFF. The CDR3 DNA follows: TGCGCCAGCAGCGCGCAGGAGAACACTGAAGCTTTCTTT.

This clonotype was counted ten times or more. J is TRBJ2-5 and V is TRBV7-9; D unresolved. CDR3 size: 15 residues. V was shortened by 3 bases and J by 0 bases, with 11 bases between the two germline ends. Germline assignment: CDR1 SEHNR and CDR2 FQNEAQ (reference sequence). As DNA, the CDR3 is TGTGCCAGCAGCTTTTCAGCGCAGTACCAAGAGACCCAGTACTTC. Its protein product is CASSFSAQYQETQYF.

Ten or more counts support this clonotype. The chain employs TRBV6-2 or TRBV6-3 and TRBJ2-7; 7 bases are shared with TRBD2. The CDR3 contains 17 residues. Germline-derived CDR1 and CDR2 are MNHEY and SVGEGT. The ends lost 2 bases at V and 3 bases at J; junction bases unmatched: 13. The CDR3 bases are TGTGCCAGCAGTTACGAAGGTGGGGGAGCGGGGCGCTACGAGCAGTACTTC. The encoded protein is CASSYEGGGAGRYEQYF.

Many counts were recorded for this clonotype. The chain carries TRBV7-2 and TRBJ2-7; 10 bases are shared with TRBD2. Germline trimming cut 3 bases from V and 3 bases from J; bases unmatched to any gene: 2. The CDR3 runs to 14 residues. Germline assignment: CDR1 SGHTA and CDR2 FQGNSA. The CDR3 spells CASSFTSGNYEQYF. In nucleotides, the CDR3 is TGTGCCAGCAGCTTTACTAGCGGGAACTACGAGCAGTACTTC. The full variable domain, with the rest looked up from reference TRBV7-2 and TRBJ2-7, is GAGVSQSPSNKVTEKGKDVELRCDPISGHTALYWYRQSLGQGLEFLIYFQGNSAPDKSGLPSDRFSAERTGGSVSTLTIQRTQQEDSAVYLCASSFTSGNYEQYFGPGTRLTVT.